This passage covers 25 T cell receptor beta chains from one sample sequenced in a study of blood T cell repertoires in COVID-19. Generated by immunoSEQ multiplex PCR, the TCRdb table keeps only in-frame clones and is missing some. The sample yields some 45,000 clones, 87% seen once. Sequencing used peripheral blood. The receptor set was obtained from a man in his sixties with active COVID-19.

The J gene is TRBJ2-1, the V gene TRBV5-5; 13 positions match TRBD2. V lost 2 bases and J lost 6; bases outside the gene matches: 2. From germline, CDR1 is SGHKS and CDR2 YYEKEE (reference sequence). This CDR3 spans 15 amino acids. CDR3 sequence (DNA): TGTGCCAGCAGCTTCGGGACTAGCGGGACCAATGAGCAGTTCTTC. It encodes CASSFGTSGTNEQFF. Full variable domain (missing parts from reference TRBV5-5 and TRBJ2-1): DAGVTQSPTHLIKTRGQQVTLRCSPISGHKSVSWYQQVLGQGPQFIFQYYEKEERGRGNFPDRFSARQFPNYSSELNVNALLLGDSALYLCASSFGTSGTNEQFFGPGTRLTVL.

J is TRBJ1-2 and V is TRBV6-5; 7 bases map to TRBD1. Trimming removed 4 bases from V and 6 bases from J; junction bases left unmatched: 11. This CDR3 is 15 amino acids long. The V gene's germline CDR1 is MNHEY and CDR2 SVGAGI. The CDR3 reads CASSSRGDGRDGYTF. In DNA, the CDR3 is TGTGCCAGCAGTTCCAGGGGGGACGGTCGAGATGGCTACACCTTC.

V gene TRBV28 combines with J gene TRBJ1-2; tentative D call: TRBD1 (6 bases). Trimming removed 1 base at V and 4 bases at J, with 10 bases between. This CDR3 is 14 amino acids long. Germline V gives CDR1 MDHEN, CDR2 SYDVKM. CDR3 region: CASSLLQGPYGYTF. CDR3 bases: TGTGCCAGCAGTTTATTACAGGGACCCTATGGCTACACCTTC.

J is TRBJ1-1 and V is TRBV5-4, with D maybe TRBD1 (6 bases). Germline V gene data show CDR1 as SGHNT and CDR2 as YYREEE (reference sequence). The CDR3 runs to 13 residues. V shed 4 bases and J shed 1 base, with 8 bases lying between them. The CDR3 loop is CASSPGQNTEAFF. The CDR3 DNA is TGTGCCAGCAGCCCGGGACAGAACACTGAAGCTTTCTTT.

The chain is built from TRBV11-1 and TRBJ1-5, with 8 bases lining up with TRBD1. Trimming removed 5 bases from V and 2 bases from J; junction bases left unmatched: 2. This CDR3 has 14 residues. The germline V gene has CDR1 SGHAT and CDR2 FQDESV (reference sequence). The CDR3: CASSLQGGNQPQHF. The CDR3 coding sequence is TGTGCCAGCAGCCTACAGGGGGGCAATCAGCCCCAGCATTTT.

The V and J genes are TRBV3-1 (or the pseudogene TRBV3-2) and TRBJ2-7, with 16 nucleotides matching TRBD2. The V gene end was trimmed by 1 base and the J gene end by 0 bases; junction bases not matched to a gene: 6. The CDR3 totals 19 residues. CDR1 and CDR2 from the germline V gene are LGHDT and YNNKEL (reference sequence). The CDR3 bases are TGTGCCAGCAGCCAAGGCCCGGGACTAGCGGGAGGGCCCTCCTACGAGCAGTACTTC. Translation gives CASSQGPGLAGGPSYEQYF.

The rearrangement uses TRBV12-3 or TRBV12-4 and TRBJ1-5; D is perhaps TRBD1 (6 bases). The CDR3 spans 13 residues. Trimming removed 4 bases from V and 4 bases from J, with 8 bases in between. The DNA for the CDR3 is TGTGCCAGCAGTTCGACAGGAAATCAGCCCCAGCATTTT. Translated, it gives CASSSTGNQPQHF.

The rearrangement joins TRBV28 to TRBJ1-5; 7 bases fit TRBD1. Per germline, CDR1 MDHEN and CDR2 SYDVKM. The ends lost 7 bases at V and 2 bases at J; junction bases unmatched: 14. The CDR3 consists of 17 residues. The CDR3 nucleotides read TGTGCCAGCATTAAAAGACAGGGTCGTTTGGGCAATCAGCCCCAGCATTTT. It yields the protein CASIKRQGRLGNQPQHF.

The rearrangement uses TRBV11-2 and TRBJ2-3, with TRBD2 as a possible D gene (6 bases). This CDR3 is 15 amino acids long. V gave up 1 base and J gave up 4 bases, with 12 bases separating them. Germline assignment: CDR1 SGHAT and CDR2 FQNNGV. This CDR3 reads CASSLVLSGADTQYF. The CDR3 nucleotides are TGTGCCAGCAGCTTAGTTCTGTCGGGGGCAGATACGCAGTATTTT.

CDR3 residues: CASSNRVSTDTQYF. CDR3 DNA: TGTGCCAGCAGTAACAGGGTTAGCACAGATACGCAGTATTTT. The chain carries TRBV2 and TRBJ2-3; D perhaps matches TRBD1 (6 bases). Trimming pared 5 bases from V and 0 bases from J, leaving 9 bases between. This CDR3 spans 14 amino acids. CDR1 and CDR2 from the germline V gene are SNHLY and FYNNEI.

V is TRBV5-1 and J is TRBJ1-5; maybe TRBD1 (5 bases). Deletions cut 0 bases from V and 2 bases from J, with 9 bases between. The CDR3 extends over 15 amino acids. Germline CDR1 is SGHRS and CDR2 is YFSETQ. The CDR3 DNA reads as TGCGCCAGCAGCTTGGCCGGCAGGGGCAATCAGCCCCAGCATTTT. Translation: CASSLAGRGNQPQHF.

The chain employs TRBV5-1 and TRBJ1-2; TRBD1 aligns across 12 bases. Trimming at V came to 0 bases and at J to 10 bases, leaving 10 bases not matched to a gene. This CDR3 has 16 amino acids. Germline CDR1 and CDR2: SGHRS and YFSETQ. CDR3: CASSLDGTGGGSIYTF. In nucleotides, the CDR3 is TGCGCCAGCAGCTTGGACGGGACAGGGGGCGGGAGTATCTACACCTTC. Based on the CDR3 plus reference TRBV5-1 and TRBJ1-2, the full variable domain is KAGVTQTPRYLIKTRGQQVTLSCSPISGHRSVSWYQQTPGQGLQFLFEYFSETQRNKGNFPGRFSGRQFSNSRSEMNVSTLELGDSALYLCASSLDGTGGGSIYTFGSGTRLTVV.

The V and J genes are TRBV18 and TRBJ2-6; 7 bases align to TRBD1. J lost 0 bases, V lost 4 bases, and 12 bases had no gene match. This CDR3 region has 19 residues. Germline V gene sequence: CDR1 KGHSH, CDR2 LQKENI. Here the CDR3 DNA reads TGTGCCAGCTCACGCGTACTTGGACAGGTTTCCTCTGGGGCCAACGTCCTGACTTTC. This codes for CASSRVLGQVSSGANVLTF.

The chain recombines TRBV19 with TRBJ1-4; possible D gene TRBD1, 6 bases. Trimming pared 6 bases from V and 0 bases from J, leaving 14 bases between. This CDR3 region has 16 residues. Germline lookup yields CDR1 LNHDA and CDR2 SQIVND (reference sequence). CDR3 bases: TGTGCCAGTAGCAATACAGGGCTTCCAACTAATGAAAAACTGTTTTTT. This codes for CASSNTGLPTNEKLFF.

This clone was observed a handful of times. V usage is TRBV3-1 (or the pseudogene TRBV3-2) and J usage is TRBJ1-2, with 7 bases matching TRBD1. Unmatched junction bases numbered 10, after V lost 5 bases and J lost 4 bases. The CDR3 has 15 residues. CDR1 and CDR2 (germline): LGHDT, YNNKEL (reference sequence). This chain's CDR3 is CASSSLDRRGYGYTF. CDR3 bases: TGTGCCAGCAGCTCCTTGGACAGGCGTGGCTATGGCTACACCTTC.

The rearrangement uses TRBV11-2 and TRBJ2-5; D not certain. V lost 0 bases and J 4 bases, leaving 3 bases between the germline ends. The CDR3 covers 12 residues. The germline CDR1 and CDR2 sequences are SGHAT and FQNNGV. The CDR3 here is CASSLDRETQYF. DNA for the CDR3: TGTGCCAGCAGCTTAGACCGAGAGACCCAGTACTTC.

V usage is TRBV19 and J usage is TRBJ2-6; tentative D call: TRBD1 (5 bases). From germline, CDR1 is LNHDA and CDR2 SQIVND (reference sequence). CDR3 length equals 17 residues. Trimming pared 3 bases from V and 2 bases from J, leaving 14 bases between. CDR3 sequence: CASSMGRDGAGANVLTF. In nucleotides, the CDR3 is TGTGCCAGTAGTATGGGCAGGGATGGGGCTGGGGCCAACGTCCTGACTTTC.

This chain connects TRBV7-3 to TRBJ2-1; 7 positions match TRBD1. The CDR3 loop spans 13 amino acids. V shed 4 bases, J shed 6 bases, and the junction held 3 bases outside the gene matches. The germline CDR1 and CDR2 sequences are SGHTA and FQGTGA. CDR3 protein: CASSYSGGNEQFF. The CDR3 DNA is TGTGCCAGCAGCTATTCAGGGGGCAATGAGCAGTTCTTC.

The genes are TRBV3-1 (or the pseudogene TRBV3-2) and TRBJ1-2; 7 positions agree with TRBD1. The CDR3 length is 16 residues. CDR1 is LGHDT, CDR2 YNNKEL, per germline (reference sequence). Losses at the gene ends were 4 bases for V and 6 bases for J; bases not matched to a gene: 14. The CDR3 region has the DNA TGTGCCAGCAGCCGGACAGGCCCTGGGAGAGAGGATGGCTACACCTTC. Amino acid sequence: CASSRTGPGREDGYTF.

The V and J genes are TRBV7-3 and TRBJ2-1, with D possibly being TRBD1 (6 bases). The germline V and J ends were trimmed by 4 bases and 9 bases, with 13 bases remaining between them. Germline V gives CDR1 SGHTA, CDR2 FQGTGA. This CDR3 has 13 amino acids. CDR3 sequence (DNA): TGTGCCAGCAGCTCCAACAGGGTGGGTGAGCAGTTCTTC. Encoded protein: CASSSNRVGEQFF. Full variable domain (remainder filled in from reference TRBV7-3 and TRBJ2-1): GAGVSQTPSNKVTEKGKYVELRCDPISGHTALYWYRQSLGQGPEFLIYFQGTGAADDSGLPNDRFFAVRPEGSVSTLKIQRTERGDSAVYLCASSSNRVGEQFFGPGTRLTVL.

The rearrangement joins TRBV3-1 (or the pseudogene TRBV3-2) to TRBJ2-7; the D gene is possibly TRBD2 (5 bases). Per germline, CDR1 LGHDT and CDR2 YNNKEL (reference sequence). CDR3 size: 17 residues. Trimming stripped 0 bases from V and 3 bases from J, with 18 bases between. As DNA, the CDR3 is TGTGCCAGCAGCCAAGAGCTGGGAGAAAGGACGGGCTACGAGCAGTACTTC. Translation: CASSQELGERTGYEQYF.

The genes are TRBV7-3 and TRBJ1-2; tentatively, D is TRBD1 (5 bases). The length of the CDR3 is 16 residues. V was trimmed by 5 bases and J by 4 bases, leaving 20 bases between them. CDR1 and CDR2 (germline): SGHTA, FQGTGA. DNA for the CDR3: TGTGCCAGCAGCCCCAAAGGACAAGGTTCGGGCTATGGCTACACCTTC. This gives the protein CASSPKGQGSGYGYTF.

The CDR3 loop reads CASSPSGGVYNEQFF. DNA for the CDR3: TGCGCCAGCAGCCCAAGCGGGGGGGTCTACAATGAGCAGTTCTTC. The V gene is TRBV4-1, the J gene TRBJ2-1; 10 bases are a match to TRBD2. Germline assignment: CDR1 MGHRA and CDR2 YSYEKL. The CDR3 is 15 residues long. V shed 4 bases, J shed 3 bases, and the junction held 3 bases outside the gene matches.

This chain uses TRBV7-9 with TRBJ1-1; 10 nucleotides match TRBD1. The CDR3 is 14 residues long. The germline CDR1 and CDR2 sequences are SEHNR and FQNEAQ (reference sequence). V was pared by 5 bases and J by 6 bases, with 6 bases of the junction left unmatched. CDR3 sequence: CASSPDRGTPEAFF. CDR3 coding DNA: TGTGCCAGCAGCCCGGACAGGGGGACCCCTGAAGCTTTCTTT.

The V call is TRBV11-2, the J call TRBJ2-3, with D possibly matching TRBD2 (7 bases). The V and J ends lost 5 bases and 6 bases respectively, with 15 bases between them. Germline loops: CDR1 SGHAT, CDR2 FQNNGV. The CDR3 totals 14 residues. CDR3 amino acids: CASSITAGADTQYF. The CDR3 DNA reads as TGTGCCAGCAGCATCACGGCGGGGGCGGATACGCAGTATTTT. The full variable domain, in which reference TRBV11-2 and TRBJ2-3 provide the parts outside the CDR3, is EAGVAQSPRYKIIEKRQSVAFWCNPISGHATLYWYQQILGQGPKLLIQFQNNGVVDDSQLPKDRFSAERLKGVDSTLKIQPAKLEDSAVYLCASSITAGADTQYFGPGTRLTVL.